This T cell receptor beta chain was sequenced during a study of blood T cells in healthy people across ages. PCR was performed a second time for roughly 6 to 12 cycles using a sample-barcoded 5' primer and a J-beta primer mix. All cDNA molecules were each tagged by a template-switch adaptor with 12 random nucleotides. At least 3 million CDR3-containing paired-end reads were obtained per sample. TCRdb reprocessed the 5' RACE reads via MiXCR and lists one record per CDR3 protein. The sample has roughly 930,000 distinct CDR3 sequences, roughly 48% seen once. Germline V gene data show CDR1 as MNHNS and CDR2 as SASEGT. Losses at the gene ends were 7 bases for V and 5 bases for J; bases not matched to a gene: 10. The length of the CDR3 is 16 residues. This clonotype was detected only a few times.

The chain carries TRBV6-1 and TRBJ2-4; 11 bases match TRBD2. The specimen sequenced was blood. The sequence came from a man aged 25-45 years in good health. The CDR3 DNA follows: TGTGCCAGCAAAAGCGGGACTAGCGGAGAGGAAAACATTCAGTACTTC. Amino acid sequence: CASKSGTSGEENIQYF.